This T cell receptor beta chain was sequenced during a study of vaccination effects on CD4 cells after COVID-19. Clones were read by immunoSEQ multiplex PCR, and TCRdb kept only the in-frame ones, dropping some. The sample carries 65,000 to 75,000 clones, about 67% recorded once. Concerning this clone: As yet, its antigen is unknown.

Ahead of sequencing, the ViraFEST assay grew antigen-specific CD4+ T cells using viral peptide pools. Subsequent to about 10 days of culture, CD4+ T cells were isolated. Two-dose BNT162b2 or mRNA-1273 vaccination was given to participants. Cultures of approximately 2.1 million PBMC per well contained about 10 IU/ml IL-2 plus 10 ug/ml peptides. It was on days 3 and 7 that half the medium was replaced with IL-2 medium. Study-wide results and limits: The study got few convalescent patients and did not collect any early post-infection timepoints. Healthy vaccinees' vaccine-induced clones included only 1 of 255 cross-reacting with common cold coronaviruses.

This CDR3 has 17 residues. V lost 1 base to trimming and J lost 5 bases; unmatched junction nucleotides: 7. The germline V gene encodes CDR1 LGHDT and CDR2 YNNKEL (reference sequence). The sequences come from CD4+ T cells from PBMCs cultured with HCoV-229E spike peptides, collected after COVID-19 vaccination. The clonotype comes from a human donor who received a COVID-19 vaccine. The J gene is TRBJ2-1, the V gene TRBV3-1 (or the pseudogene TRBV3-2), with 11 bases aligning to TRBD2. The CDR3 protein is CASSQARLAGRHNEQFF. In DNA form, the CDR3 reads TGTGCCAGCAGCCAAGCAAGACTAGCGGGGCGACACAATGAGCAGTTCTTC.